This TCR beta chain was sequenced for a study of blood T cell repertoires in COVID-19. Overall study: Material from acute and convalescent COVID-19 was sourced from the United States, Italy and Spain. The analysed material was cDNA or gDNA that came from T cells, B-cell-depleted T cells, or PBMCs.

Original handling: Amplification with reference gene primers provided the estimates of nucleated cell counts. Sequencing used immunoSEQ multiplex PCR; TCRdb keeps in-frame clones, though not all of them. V, J and clone size are taken as reported in that table, and D and trimming were inferred from the DNA itself. The profile shows 80,000 or so clones, over 85% of them singletons. Sequenced sample: peripheral blood. This clonotype was sampled from a man aged 45 to 65 with acute or convalescent COVID-19.

CDR3 sequence: CASISLTQGKETQYF. CDR3 DNA: TGTGCCAGCATTAGTTTAACACAGGGTAAAGAGACCCAGTACTTC. The genes are TRBV27 and TRBJ2-5; TRBD1 might be the D (6 bases). This CDR3 has 15 residues. The V end lost 7 bases, the J end lost 3 bases, and 18 bases lay between the germline ends. The V gene's germline CDR1 is MNHEY and CDR2 SMNVEV (reference sequence).